The 23 T cell receptor beta chains below come from one sample, sequenced in a study of T cell changes during pregnancy in multiple sclerosis. TCRdb keeps only in-frame clones here, not all; method: immunoSEQ multiplex PCR. The profile shows tens of thousands of clones, almost 90% of them singletons. The sequencing used CD4+ T cells from peripheral blood mononuclear cells, collected in the first trimester of pregnancy. The source is a female donor in good health, enrolled as a control in a pregnancy study.

The chain recombines TRBV11-3 with TRBJ2-1, with 9 bases aligning to TRBD1. Trimming took 5 bases from V and 8 from J; bases not matched to a gene: 10. The germline V gene has CDR1 SGHNT and CDR2 YENEEA. This CDR3 has 15 amino acids. CDR3 protein: CASSPPGQGFDEQFF. The CDR3 DNA sequence: TGTGCCAGCAGCCCACCGGGACAGGGTTTTGATGAGCAGTTCTTC.

This rearrangement joins TRBV11-2 to TRBJ1-1; weak D call: TRBD1 (6 bases). Trimming took off 4 bases at V and 5 bases at J, with 14 bases between the two ends. The CDR3 spans 14 residues. From germline, CDR1 is SGHAT and CDR2 FQNNGV. CDR3 nucleotides: TGTGCCAGCAGCTCCAACAGGGTTGGGACTGAAGCTTTCTTT. It translates to CASSSNRVGTEAFF.

The chain joins TRBV18 to TRBJ2-1, with D possibly TRBD2 on 6 matching bases. There are 17 residues in the CDR3. V gave up 2 bases and J gave up 0 bases, with 14 bases separating them. Germline CDR1 and CDR2: KGHSH and LQKENI. The CDR3 nucleotides read TGTGCCAGCTCACCAATCGGGACTTATGACTCCTACAATGAGCAGTTCTTC. Amino acids: CASSPIGTYDSYNEQFF.

The J gene is TRBJ2-3, the V gene TRBV19, with 9 bases aligning to TRBD2. Germline values: CDR1 LNHDA, CDR2 SQIVND (reference sequence). The CDR3 extends over 18 amino acids. Trimming took 7 bases from V and 5 from J; bases not matched to a gene: 19. The CDR3 coding sequence is TGTGCCAGTACGGTCGGGCAGCCGGGCGGGGGGGCAAGAGATACGCAGTATTTT. This sequence encodes CASTVGQPGGGARDTQYF.

This chain connects TRBV4-2 to TRBJ2-1, with 8 positions matching TRBD2. Germline CDR1 LGHNA, CDR2 YNFKEQ. The CDR3 has 16 residues. V lost 1 base to trimming and J lost 0 bases; unmatched junction nucleotides: 2. The CDR3, as DNA: TGTGCCAGCAGCCAAGTGCTAGCGGGCTCCTACAATGAGCAGTTCTTC. Protein product: CASSQVLAGSYNEQFF.

This chain links TRBV6-5 with TRBJ2-3, with TRBD2 identical over 7 bases. Trimming took 5 bases from V and 5 from J; bases not matched to a gene: 7. The CDR3 is made up of 14 amino acids. Germline V lookup: CDR1 MNHEY, CDR2 SVGAGI. DNA of the CDR3: TGTGCCAGCAGTCTCGGACTAGTGGGAGATACGCAGTATTTT. This gives the protein CASSLGLVGDTQYF.

This rearrangement joins TRBV18 to TRBJ2-3; D not certain. Trimming cost V 3 bases and J 6 bases, with 10 bases left between them. CDR3 length: 13 residues. Per the germline V gene, CDR1 is KGHSH and CDR2 is LQKENI. CDR3 nucleotide sequence: TGTGCCAGCTCACCTCGGGTTCGGGATACGCAGTATTTT. Amino acid sequence: CASSPRVRDTQYF.

V is TRBV12-5 and J is TRBJ1-1; D not resolved. CDR3 length: 13 residues. The germline V gene encodes CDR1 LGHNT and CDR2 FRNRAP. V was clipped by 1 base and J by 6 bases, with 9 bases between them. CDR3 protein: CASGLGDWAEAFF. CDR3 sequence (DNA): TGTGCTAGTGGTTTGGGAGACTGGGCTGAAGCTTTCTTT. The variable domain in full, with the rest retrieved from reference TRBV12-5 and TRBJ1-1, is DARVTQTPRHKVTEMGQEVTMRCQPILGHNTVFWYRQTMMQGLELLAYFRNRAPLDDSGMPKDRFSAEMPDATLATLKIQPSEPRDSAVYFCASGLGDWAEAFFGQGTRLTVV.

The rearrangement links TRBV2 to TRBJ2-3; D might be TRBD2 (6 bases). Per the germline V gene, CDR1 is SNHLY and CDR2 is FYNNEI. CDR3 length: 14 residues. The V end lost 7 bases, the J end lost 6 bases, and 17 bases lay between the germline ends. CDR3 nucleotides: TGTGCCAGCAACGGGAAGCTAGCGACCGATACGCAGTATTTT. Its protein product is CASNGKLATDTQYF. The full variable domain, in which reference TRBV2 and TRBJ2-3 provide the parts outside the CDR3, is EPEVTQTPSHQVTQMGQEVILRCVPISNHLYFYWYRQILGQKVEFLVSFYNNEISEKSEIFDDQFSVERPDGSNFTLKIRSTKLEDSAMYFCASNGKLATDTQYFGPGTRLTVL.

J is TRBJ2-1 and V is TRBV5-6; tentative D call: TRBD2 (6 bases). CDR3 size: 13 residues. CDR1 is SGHDT and CDR2 is YYEEEE in the germline V gene. V gave up 7 bases and J gave up 7 bases, with 15 bases separating them. The CDR3 region is CASLTGLANEQFF. The CDR3 coding sequence is TGTGCCAGCTTAACGGGACTCGCGAATGAGCAGTTCTTC. Supplemented by reference TRBV5-6 and TRBJ2-1, the full variable domain reads DAGVTQSPTHLIKTRGQQVTLRCSPKSGHDTVSWYQQALGQGPQFIFQYYEEEERQRGNFPDRFSGHQFPNYSSELNVNALLLGDSALYLCASLTGLANEQFFGPGTRLTVL.

This clone was picked up one time. CDR3 in amino acids: CASSQDNSGNTIYF. In DNA, the CDR3 is TGTGCCAGCTCACAGGACAACTCTGGAAACACCATATATTTT. The rearrangement uses TRBV18 and TRBJ1-3, with a weak D call TRBD1 (5 bases). Germline V gene sequence: CDR1 KGHSH, CDR2 LQKENI. The V and J ends lost 4 bases and 0 bases respectively, with 7 bases between them. The CDR3 has 14 residues.

This clone was picked up a small number of times. The J gene is TRBJ1-5, the V gene TRBV12-5, with 7 nucleotides matching TRBD1. The trim removed 6 bases at V and 3 bases at J, leaving 5 bases unmatched. The CDR3 is 14 residues long. Germline V gene data show CDR1 as LGHNT and CDR2 as FRNRAP. CDR3: CASGPGTANQPQHF. The CDR3 DNA reads TGTGCTAGTGGGCCCGGGACAGCCAATCAGCCCCAGCATTTT.

The chain combines TRBV11-2 with TRBJ1-1; 7 bases are shared with TRBD1. The CDR3 is 16 residues long. Looked up from germline, CDR1 is SGHAT and CDR2 is FQNNGV. V lost 1 base and J lost 1; bases outside the gene matches: 6. Written as DNA, the CDR3 is TGTGCCAGCAGCTTAGCCGCGACAGGGAAGAACACTGAAGCTTTCTTT. This gives the protein CASSLAATGKNTEAFF.

The rearrangement joins TRBV5-1 to TRBJ2-5; unclear D gene. The CDR3 is 12 amino acids. Trimming removed 4 bases from V and 5 bases from J, with 9 bases in between. The V gene's germline CDR1 is SGHRS and CDR2 YFSETQ. The CDR3 loop reads CASSPIGETQYF. CDR3 in DNA: TGCGCCAGCAGCCCAATCGGGGAGACCCAGTACTTC.

Regarding this clone: Other nucleotide sequences from this sample produce the same CDR3. The V and J genes are TRBV6-5 and TRBJ1-3; D possibly corresponds to TRBD1 (6 bases). V was shortened by 2 bases and J by 1 base, with 6 bases between the two germline ends. Per the germline V gene, CDR1 is MNHEY and CDR2 is SVGAGI. CDR3 length: 14 residues. The CDR3 spells CASSYRGSGNTIYF. In DNA, the CDR3 is TGTGCCAGCAGTTACAGGGGGTCTGGAAACACCATATATTTT.

There are a few counts of this clone. V is TRBV9 and J is TRBJ1-1; D unresolved. Germline CDR1 reads SGDLS; CDR2 reads YYNGEE. V was clipped by 1 base and J by 4 bases, with 11 bases between them. The CDR3 sequence is 14 residues long. For the CDR3, the DNA is TGTGCCAGCAGCGTATTGGAGAGTATCACTGAAGCTTTCTTT. Translation gives CASSVLESITEAFF.

The chain carries TRBV19 and TRBJ1-3; TRBD1 matches at 8 bases. V shed 4 bases and J 2 bases; nucleotides not matched to a gene: 4. Germline V gives CDR1 LNHDA, CDR2 SQIVND (reference sequence). The CDR3 sequence is 15 residues long. CDR3 sequence reads: CASSTQGAAGNTIYF. DNA for the CDR3: TGTGCCAGTAGTACCCAGGGGGCAGCTGGAAACACCATATATTTT.

The genes are TRBV7-9 and TRBJ2-7, with 8 bases aligning to TRBD1. The CDR3 is made up of 16 amino acids. Looked up from germline, CDR1 is SEHNR and CDR2 is FQNEAQ (reference sequence). Trimming removed 5 bases from V and 7 bases from J; junction bases left unmatched: 16. This CDR3 is CASSHTHRGVRREQYF. In DNA form, the CDR3 reads TGTGCCAGCAGCCACACACACAGGGGGGTCCGGCGAGAGCAGTACTTC. Based on the CDR3 plus reference TRBV7-9 and TRBJ2-7, the full variable domain is DTGVSQNPRHKITKRGQNVTFRCDPISEHNRLYWYRQTLGQGPEFLTYFQNEAQLEKSRLLSDRFSAERPKGSFSTLEIQRTEQGDSAMYLCASSHTHRGVRREQYFGPGTRLTVT.

This clone appeared once. CDR3 region: CASSQGDRVRGYTF. The CDR3 nucleotides are TGTGCCAGCAGCCAGGGGGACAGGGTCCGCGGCTACACCTTC. The V call is TRBV7-2, the J call TRBJ1-2, with 9 bases aligning to TRBD1. This CDR3 is 14 amino acids long. V was pared by 5 bases and J by 8 bases, with 9 bases of the junction left unmatched. From germline, CDR1 is SGHTA and CDR2 FQGNSA.

This chain uses TRBV10-2 with TRBJ1-4; D remains ambiguous. CDR1 and CDR2 from the germline V gene are WSHSY and SAAADI. V lost 3 bases and J lost 4, with 12 bases in between. This CDR3 contains 15 residues. CDR3 nucleotide sequence: TGCGCCAGCAGTGATGGGAGAGGAGGTAATGAAAAACTGTTTTTT. This sequence encodes CASSDGRGGNEKLFF.

The V gene is TRBV10-1, the J gene TRBJ2-2, with TRBD1 as a possible D gene (5 bases). V was trimmed by 9 bases and J by 1 base, leaving 18 bases between them. The germline V gene has CDR1 WNHNN and CDR2 SYGVQD (reference sequence). The CDR3 has 16 amino acids. This chain's CDR3 is CASGRRQPGNTGELFF. The DNA of the CDR3 is TGCGCCAGTGGACGACGACAGCCCGGGAACACCGGGGAGCTGTTTTTT.

This rearrangement joins TRBV12-5 to TRBJ1-2; D gene ambiguous. Germline V gene data show CDR1 as LGHNT and CDR2 as FRNRAP. V was cut by 0 bases and J by 4 bases, with 6 bases left in between. The CDR3 runs to 13 residues. For the CDR3, the DNA is TGTGCTAGTGGTTTGGTGGGAGGCTATGGCTACACCTTC. It yields the protein CASGLVGGYGYTF.

The chain uses TRBV2 and TRBJ2-1; maybe TRBD1 (6 bases). CDR3 size: 16 residues. Germline loops: CDR1 SNHLY, CDR2 FYNNEI. Trimming stripped 6 bases from V and 0 bases from J, with 15 bases between. The CDR3 protein is CASSRGSAISYNEQFF. The CDR3, as DNA: TGTGCCAGCAGCAGGGGTAGCGCGATCTCCTACAATGAGCAGTTCTTC.